The TCR beta chain described here comes from a study of shared clonotypes between healthy human individuals. Study-wide context: There were three CD4 naive, three CD4 memory, two CD8 naive and one CD8 memory plates per donor.

This clone has more than one count but fewer than ten. Naive-designated CD8 cells lacked CD45RO, were positively enriched for CCR7, and omitted terminally differentiated effector memory CD45RA+ cells. Per the original data handling: Because ImmunoSEQ provided only junction sequences with no quality scores, the filtering differed. Sequenced by immunoSEQ multiplex PCR; TCRdb stores in-frame clones only, minus some. V, J and clone size are those of that table, while D and trimming were read from the DNA. Counted here are about 1.9 million clones, over 85% occurring once; the ten biggest clones make up over 1.5%. Trimming left V 4 bases short and J 4 bases short, with 13 bases between. The CDR3 sequence is 14 residues long. CDR1 is LGHNA and CDR2 is YSLEER in the germline V gene.

The sample taken for sequencing was naive CD8+ T cells from PBMCs. The V and J genes are TRBV4-3 and TRBJ1-1; D gene unclear. This sequence originates from a man aged 18 to 30 in good health. Some clones in this sample may be carry-over from other donors' samples. The CDR3 loop is CASSPDRRSTEAFF. The CDR3 DNA reads as TGCGCCAGCAGCCCGGACCGGAGGAGCACTGAAGCTTTCTTT.